This T cell receptor beta chain was recovered during a study of cytomegalovirus exposure and HLA in healthy donors. Study findings and constraints: Being productive about 90% or about 30% of the time was typical of most TCR beta V segments in an earlier analysis. DRB1 had the most TCR associations and HLA-C the fewest, a later analysis found, with rates varying by HLA locus.

The PCR made use of 60 Vbeta and 13 Jbeta primers. Profiled with immunoSEQ multiplex PCR; TCRdb holds only in-frame clones, not every one. The sample records about 62,000 clones, approximately 80% being singletons. As for this clone: As yet, its antigen is unknown.

The sequenced sample consisted of PBMCs. The source of this sequence is a woman under 40 in good health and CMV-seronegative.

The chain's CDR3 is CASSFEGRVTEAFF. CDR3 DNA: TGTGCCAGCAGTTTTGAGGGCCGTGTCACTGAAGCTTTCTTT. The chain combines TRBV28 with TRBJ1-1; D call uncertain. V was pared by 3 bases and J by 4 bases, with 12 bases between. Germline CDR1 reads MDHEN; CDR2 reads SYDVKM. The CDR3 runs 14 residues.